This is a list of T cell receptor beta chains from one sample in a study of CD8 T cells in ankylosing spondylitis. Each CDR3 protein gets one entry after TCRdb re-called the 5' RACE reads with MiXCR. Of under 250,000 distinct CDR3 sequences in the sample, over 30% are singletons; the top ten hold roughly 4.2%. Sequenced: blood, either unsorted or a sorted T cell fraction (not recorded which). Receptor source: a male donor with ankylosing spondylitis or in good health (not recorded which). Each CDR3 is given with its conserved first and last residue. Fields, in order: J gene, V gene, CDR3 protein.

J: TRBJ2-3
V: TRBV7-9
CDR3: CASSHWGSDNTDTQYF

J: TRBJ1-1
V: TRBV12-3/TRBV12-4
CDR3: CASSLAQGQGDFF

J: TRBJ2-5
V: TRBV7-6
CDR3: CASSLITAQETQYF

J: TRBJ2-7
V: TRBV12-3/TRBV12-4
CDR3: CASSPSGHEQYF

J: TRBJ2-1
V: TRBV28
CDR3: CASSLRAPSSYNEQFF

J: TRBJ2-5
V: TRBV5-6
CDR3: CASRMVVGPQETQYF

J: TRBJ2-1
V: TRBV11-1
CDR3: CASSRSGLAGGGSYNEQFF

J: TRBJ2-1
V: TRBV20-1
CDR3: CSARDGASSYNEQFF

J: TRBJ1-1
V: TRBV20-1
CDR3: CSARGGRDTEAFF

J: TRBJ2-3
V: TRBV5-6
CDR3: CASSLVTRPEFDTQYF

J: TRBJ2-3
V: TRBV5-1
CDR3: CASSLNGGRDTDTQYF

J: TRBJ2-1
V: TRBV20-1
CDR3: CSLRGQGESGEQFF

J: TRBJ2-4
V: TRBV11-2
CDR3: CASSVGQGSNIQYF

J: TRBJ2-7
V: TRBV12-3/TRBV12-4
CDR3: CASTKEPGGNYEQYF

J: TRBJ2-3
V: TRBV20-1
CDR3: CSARRKLRGTDTQYF